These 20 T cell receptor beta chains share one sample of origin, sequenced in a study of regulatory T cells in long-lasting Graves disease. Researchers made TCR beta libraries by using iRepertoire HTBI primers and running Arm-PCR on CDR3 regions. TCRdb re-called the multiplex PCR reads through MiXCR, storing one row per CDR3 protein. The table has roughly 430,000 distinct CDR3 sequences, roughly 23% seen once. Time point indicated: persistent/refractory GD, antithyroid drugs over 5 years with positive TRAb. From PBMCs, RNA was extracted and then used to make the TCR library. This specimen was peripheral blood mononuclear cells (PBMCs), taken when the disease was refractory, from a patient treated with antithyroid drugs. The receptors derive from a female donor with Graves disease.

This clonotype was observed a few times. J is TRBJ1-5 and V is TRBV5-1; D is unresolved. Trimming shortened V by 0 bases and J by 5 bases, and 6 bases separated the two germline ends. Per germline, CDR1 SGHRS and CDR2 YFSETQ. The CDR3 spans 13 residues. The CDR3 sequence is CASSLGIDQPQHF. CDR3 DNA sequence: TGCGCCAGCAGCTTGGGAATAGATCAGCCCCAGCATTTT.

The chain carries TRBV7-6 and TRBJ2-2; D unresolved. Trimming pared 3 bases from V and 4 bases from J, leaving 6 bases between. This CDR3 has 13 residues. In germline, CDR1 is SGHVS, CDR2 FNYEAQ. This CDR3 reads CASSFQVTGELFF. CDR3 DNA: TGTGCCAGCAGCTTTCAAGTCACCGGGGAGCTGTTTTTT.

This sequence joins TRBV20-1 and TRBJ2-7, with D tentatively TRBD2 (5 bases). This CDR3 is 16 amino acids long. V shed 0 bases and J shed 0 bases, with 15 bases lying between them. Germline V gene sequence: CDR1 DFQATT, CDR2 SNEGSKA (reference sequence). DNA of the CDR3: TGCAGTGCTAGAGAGAGTAGGGCGGGTTACTCCTACGAGCAGTACTTC. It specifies CSARESRAGYSYEQYF.

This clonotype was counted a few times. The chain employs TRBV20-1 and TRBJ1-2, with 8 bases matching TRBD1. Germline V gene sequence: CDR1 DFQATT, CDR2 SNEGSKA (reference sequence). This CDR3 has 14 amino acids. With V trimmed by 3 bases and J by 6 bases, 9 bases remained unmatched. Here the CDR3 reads CSASVNRGGDGYTF. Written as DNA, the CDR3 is TGCAGTGCTAGCGTTAACAGGGGGGGGGATGGCTACACCTTC.

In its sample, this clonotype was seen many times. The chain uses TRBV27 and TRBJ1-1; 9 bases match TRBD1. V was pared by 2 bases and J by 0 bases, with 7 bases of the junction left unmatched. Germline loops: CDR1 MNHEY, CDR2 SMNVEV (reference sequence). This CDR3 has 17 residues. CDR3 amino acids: CASSLDSRTGVNTEAFF. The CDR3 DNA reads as TGTGCCAGCAGTTTAGACAGTCGGACAGGGGTGAACACTGAAGCTTTCTTT.

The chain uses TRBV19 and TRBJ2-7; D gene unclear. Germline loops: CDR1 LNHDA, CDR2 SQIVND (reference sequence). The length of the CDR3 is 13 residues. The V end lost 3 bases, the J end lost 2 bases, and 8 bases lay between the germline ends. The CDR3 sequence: CASSIRYTYEQYF. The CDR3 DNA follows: TGTGCCAGTAGTATCCGGTACACCTACGAGCAGTACTTC.

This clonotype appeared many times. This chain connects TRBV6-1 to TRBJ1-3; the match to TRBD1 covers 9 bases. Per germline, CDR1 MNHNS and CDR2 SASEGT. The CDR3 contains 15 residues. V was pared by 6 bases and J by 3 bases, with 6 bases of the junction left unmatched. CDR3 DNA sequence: TGTGCCAGCAGCTCGGACAGGGGAGATGGAAACACCATATATTTT. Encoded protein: CASSSDRGDGNTIYF.

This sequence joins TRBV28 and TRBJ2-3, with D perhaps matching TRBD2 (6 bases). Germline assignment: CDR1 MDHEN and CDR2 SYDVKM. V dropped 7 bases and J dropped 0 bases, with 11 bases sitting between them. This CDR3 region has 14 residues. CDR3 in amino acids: CASKEGRSTDTQYF. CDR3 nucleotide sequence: TGTGCCAGCAAGGAGGGACGGAGCACAGATACGCAGTATTTT. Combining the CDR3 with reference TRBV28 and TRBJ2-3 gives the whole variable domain DVKVTQSSRYLVKRTGEKVFLECVQDMDHENMFWYRQDPGLGLRLIYFSYDVKMKEKGDIPEGYSVSREKKERFSLILESASTNQTSMYLCASKEGRSTDTQYFGPGTRLTVL.

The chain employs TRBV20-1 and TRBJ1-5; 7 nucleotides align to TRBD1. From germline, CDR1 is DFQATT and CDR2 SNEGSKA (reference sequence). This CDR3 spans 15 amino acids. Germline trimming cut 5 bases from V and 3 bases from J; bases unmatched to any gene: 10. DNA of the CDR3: TGCAGTGCTGGGATCCCGGGACAGTACAATCAGCCCCAGCATTTT. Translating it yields CSAGIPGQYNQPQHF.

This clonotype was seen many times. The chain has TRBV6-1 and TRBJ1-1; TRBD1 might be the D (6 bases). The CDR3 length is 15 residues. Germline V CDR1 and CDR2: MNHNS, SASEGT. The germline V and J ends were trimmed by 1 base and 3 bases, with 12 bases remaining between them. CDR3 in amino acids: CASSEVPGVDTEAFF. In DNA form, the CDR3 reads TGTGCCAGCAGTGAAGTGCCAGGGGTGGACACTGAAGCTTTCTTT.

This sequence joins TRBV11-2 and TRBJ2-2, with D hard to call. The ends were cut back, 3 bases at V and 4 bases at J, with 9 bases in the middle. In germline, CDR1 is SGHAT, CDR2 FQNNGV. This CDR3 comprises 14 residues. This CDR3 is CASSLADLTGELFF. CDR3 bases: TGTGCCAGCAGCTTGGCCGACCTCACCGGGGAGCTGTTTTTT.

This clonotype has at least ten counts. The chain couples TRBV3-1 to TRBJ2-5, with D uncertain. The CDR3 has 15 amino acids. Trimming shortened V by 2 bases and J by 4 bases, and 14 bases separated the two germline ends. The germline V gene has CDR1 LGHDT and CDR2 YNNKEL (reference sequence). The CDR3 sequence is CASSQRAVRGETQYF. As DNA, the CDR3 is TGTGCCAGCAGCCAAAGGGCCGTACGAGGAGAGACCCAGTACTTC.

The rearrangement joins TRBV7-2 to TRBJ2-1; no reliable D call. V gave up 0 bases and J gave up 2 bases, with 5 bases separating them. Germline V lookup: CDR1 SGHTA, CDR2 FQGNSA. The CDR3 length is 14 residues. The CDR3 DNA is TGTGCCAGCAGCTTAGCCGTGACCTACAATGAGCAGTTCTTC. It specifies CASSLAVTYNEQFF.

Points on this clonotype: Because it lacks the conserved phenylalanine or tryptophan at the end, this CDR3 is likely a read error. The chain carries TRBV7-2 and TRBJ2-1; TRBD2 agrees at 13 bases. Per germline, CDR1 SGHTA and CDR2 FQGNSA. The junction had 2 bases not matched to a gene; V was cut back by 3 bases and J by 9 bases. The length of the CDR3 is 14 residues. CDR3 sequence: CASSFGLAGVEQFL. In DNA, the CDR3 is TGTGCCAGCAGCTTTGGACTAGCGGGAGTTGAGCAGTTCCTC.

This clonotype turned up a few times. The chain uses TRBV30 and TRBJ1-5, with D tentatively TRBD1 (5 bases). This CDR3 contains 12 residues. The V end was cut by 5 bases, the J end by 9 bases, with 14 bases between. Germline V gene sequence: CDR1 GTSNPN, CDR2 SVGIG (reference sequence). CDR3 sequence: CAWSMGTSPQHF. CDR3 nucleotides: TGTGCCTGGTCGATGGGGACTTCGCCCCAGCATTTT.

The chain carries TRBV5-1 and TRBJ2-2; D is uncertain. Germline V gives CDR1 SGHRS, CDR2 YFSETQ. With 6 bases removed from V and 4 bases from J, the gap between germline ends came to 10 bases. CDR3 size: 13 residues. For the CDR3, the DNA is TGCGCCAGCATTTCGACGAGCACCGGGGAGCTGTTTTTT. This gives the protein CASISTSTGELFF. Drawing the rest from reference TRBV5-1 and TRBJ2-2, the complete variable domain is KAGVTQTPRYLIKTRGQQVTLSCSPISGHRSVSWYQQTPGQGLQFLFEYFSETQRNKGNFPGRFSGRQFSNSRSEMNVSTLELGDSALYLCASISTSTGELFFGEGSRLTVL.

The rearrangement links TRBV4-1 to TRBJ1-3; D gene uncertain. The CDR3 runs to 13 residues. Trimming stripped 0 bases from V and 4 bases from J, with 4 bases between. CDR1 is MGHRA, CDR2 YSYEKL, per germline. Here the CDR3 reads CASSQERGNTIYF. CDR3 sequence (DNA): TGCGCCAGCAGCCAAGAGCGAGGAAACACCATATATTTT.

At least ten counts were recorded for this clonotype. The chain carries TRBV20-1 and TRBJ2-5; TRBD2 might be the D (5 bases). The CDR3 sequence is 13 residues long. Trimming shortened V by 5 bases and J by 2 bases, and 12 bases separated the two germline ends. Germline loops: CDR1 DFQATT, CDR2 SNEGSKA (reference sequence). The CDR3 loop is CSAPPGGQETQYF. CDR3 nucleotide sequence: TGCAGTGCTCCCCCTGGAGGACAAGAGACCCAGTACTTC.

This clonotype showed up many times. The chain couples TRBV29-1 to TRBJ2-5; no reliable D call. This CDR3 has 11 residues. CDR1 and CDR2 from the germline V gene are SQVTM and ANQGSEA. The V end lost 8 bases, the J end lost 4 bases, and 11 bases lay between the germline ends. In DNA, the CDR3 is TGCAGCTCGAGCGAACGAGAGACCCAGTACTTC. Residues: CSSSERETQYF.

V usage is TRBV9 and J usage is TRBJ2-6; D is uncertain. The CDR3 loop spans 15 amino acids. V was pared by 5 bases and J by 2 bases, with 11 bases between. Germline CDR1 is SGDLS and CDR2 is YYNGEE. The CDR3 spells CASRAGEPGANVLTF. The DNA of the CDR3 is TGTGCCAGCAGGGCAGGAGAGCCTGGGGCCAACGTCCTGACTTTC. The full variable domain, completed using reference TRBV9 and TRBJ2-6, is DSGVTQTPKHLITATGQRVTLRCSPRSGDLSVYWYQQSLDQGLQFLIQYYNGEERAKGNILERFSAQQFPDLHSELNLSSLELGDSALYFCASRAGEPGANVLTFGAGSRLTVL.